Given below is one T cell receptor beta chain in context. Its antigen remains unknown. The source of the sample is a study of vaccination effects on CD4 cells after COVID-19. Study-level findings and limits: In the late period after vaccination, infection- and vaccine-induced clones contracted markedly.

Antigen-specific CD4+ T cells were expanded with viral peptide pools in the ViraFEST assay before sequencing. Culturing for more than 9 days preceded CD4+ T cell isolation. Two-dose BNT162b2 or mRNA-1273 vaccination was given to participants. Absence of prior SARS-CoV-2 infection characterized the vaccine recipients, who showed negative nucleocapsid antibodies. PBMC were cultured at around 2 million per well with about 10 IU/ml IL-2 and 7.5 to 10 ug/ml peptides. IL-2 medium supplanted half the medium on days 3 and 7. The CDR3 runs 16 residues. The ends were cut back, 3 bases at V and 9 bases at J, with 20 bases in the middle. Looked up from germline, CDR1 is MGHRA and CDR2 is YSYEKL. Sequencing used immunoSEQ multiplex PCR; TCRdb keeps in-frame clones, though not all of them. The profile shows roughly 23,000 clones, around 74% of them singletons.

V is TRBV4-1 and J is TRBJ1-4; D ambiguous. Sample: CD4+ T cells from PBMCs cultured with HCoV-NL63 spike peptides, taken after COVID-19 vaccination. This receptor was taken from a human donor who received a COVID-19 vaccine. The CDR3: CASSQVGGAPGKKLFF. The CDR3 region has the DNA TGCGCCAGCAGCCAGGTTGGCGGAGCCCCGGGCAAAAAACTGTTTTTT.